The rows below give T cell receptor beta chains drawn from one sample of a study of shared clonotypes between healthy human individuals. Libraries were prepared by immunoSEQ multiplex PCR; TCRdb keeps only in-frame clonotypes and omits some of them. The table records about 2,500,000 clones, approximately 92% of them present only once. The sample was naive CD4+ T cells sorted from blood. Source of these receptors: a young man in good health. CDR3s include the opening cysteine and the closing phenylalanine or tryptophan. D genes are given only for firm matches. Part of the rows lack a size; the others show once, few, many or a class for expanded clones.

D	V	size	J	CDR3	DNA
.	TRBV19	.	TRBJ1-2	CASSIGFVTEGYTF	TGTGCCAGTAGTATAGGTTTTGTGACGGAAGGCTACACCTTC
TRBD1	TRBV6-1	.	TRBJ2-5	CASRSGTGIGTQYF	TGTGCCAGCAGATCAGGGACAGGTATAGGCACCCAGTACTTC
TRBD2	TRBV7-2	.	TRBJ2-2	CASSRPSGTGELFF	TGTGCCAGCAGCCGGCCTAGCGGGACCGGGGAGCTGTTTTTT
.	TRBV19	once	TRBJ2-7	CASSNRGGSTHEQYF	TGTGCCAGTAGTAACAGGGGCGGGAGTACCCACGAGCAGTACTTC
.	TRBV30	few	TRBJ1-1	CAWTRWGNTEAFF	TGTGCCTGGACCCGGTGGGGGAACACTGAAGCTTTCTTT
.	TRBV7-9	.	TRBJ1-3	CASTIQGTGNTIYF	TGTGCCAGCACCATCCAGGGGACTGGAAACACCATATATTTT
TRBD1	TRBV6-6	.	TRBJ2-7	CASSYVQGDRYEQYF	TGTGCCAGCAGTTACGTACAGGGGGATAGGTACGAGCAGTACTTC
.	TRBV29-1	.	TRBJ2-6	CSARDSGANVLTF	TGCAGCGCCCGGGACTCTGGGGCCAACGTCCTGACTTTC
.	TRBV9	.	TRBJ1-2	CASSALGLGGYTF	TGTGCCAGCAGCGCCCTCGGACTCGGCGGCTACACCTTC
TRBD1	TRBV6-5	.	TRBJ1-6	CASSRGETPSPLHF	TGTGCCAGCAGCAGGGGGGAGACTCCTTCACCCCTCCACTTT
.	TRBV6-5	.	TRBJ1-5	CATRKGDYSNQPQHF	TGTGCCACCCGCAAGGGGGACTATAGCAATCAGCCCCAGCATTTT
.	TRBV9	.	TRBJ2-7	CASSVGFWASYEQYF	TGTGCCAGCAGCGTAGGATTCTGGGCCTCCTACGAGCAGTACTTC
.	TRBV18	.	TRBJ2-7	CASSQQRSGYEQYF	TGTGCCAGCTCCCAACAGAGGTCAGGCTACGAGCAGTACTTC
.	TRBV5-1	.	TRBJ2-3	CASSFRAGDSDTQYF	TGCGCCAGCAGCTTTAGGGCAGGGGATTCAGATACGCAGTATTTT
.	TRBV10-3	.	TRBJ2-7	CAISIGSASYEQYF	TGTGCCATCAGTATAGGGTCCGCTTCCTACGAGCAGTACTTC
.	TRBV19	once	TRBJ2-3	CASSGIQVSTDTQYF	TGTGCCAGTAGCGGAATACAGGTATCCACAGATACGCAGTATTTT
.	TRBV11-2	.	TRBJ1-3	CASSLDLVNSGNTIYF	TGTGCCAGCAGCTTAGATCTGGTGAATTCTGGAAACACCATATATTTT
TRBD1	TRBV7-6	.	TRBJ1-6	CASSPQQDRNSPLHF	TGTGCCAGCAGCCCTCAGCAGGACAGGAATTCACCCCTCCACTTT
TRBD1	TRBV5-1	.	TRBJ1-3	CASSSSGQGGHNTIYF	TGCGCCAGCAGCTCCTCAGGACAGGGGGGTCACAACACCATATATTTT
.	TRBV9	.	TRBJ2-3	CASSPPIVGGHDTQYF	TGTGCCAGCAGCCCCCCAATAGTGGGGGGCCACGATACGCAGTATTTT
TRBD1	TRBV30	.	TRBJ2-7	CAWGPGQSYEQYF	TGTGCCTGGGGACCGGGACAGTCCTACGAGCAGTACTTC
TRBD2	TRBV5-1	once	TRBJ2-3	CASSVASLAESTDTQYF	TGCGCCAGCAGCGTCGCCTCTCTAGCGGAAAGCACAGATACGCAGTATTTT
.	TRBV30	.	TRBJ2-3	CAWGSLGAADTQYF	TGTGCCTGGGGATCTCTAGGGGCCGCAGATACGCAGTATTTT
TRBD1	TRBV10-3	.	TRBJ2-7	CAISESGQGEYF	TGTGCCATCAGTGAGTCGGGACAGGGGGAGTACTTC
.	TRBV5-1	.	TRBJ2-1	CASSLTSYYEQFF	TGCGCCAGCAGCTTGACAAGCTACTATGAGCAGTTCTTC
.	TRBV6-5	.	TRBJ1-6	CASSSSNSGNNSPLHF	TGTGCCAGCAGTTCCTCCAATTCGGGGAATAATTCACCCCTCCACTTT
TRBD2	TRBV10-3	.	TRBJ2-5	CAISESLAGQETQYF	TGTGCCATCAGTGAGTCCCTAGCGGGGCAAGAGACCCAGTACTTC
TRBD1	TRBV28	.	TRBJ2-5	CASRTSTGGKGETQYF	TGTGCCAGCAGGACGTCGACAGGGGGAAAGGGAGAGACCCAGTACTTC
.	TRBV6-1	.	TRBJ1-5	CASAEGFNQPQHF	TGTGCAAGCGCAGAGGGATTCAATCAGCCCCAGCATTTT
TRBD2	TRBV7-9	.	TRBJ2-3	CASSSGLAPSTDTQYF	TGTGCCAGCAGCTCCGGACTAGCACCGAGCACAGATACGCAGTATTTT
.	TRBV9	.	TRBJ2-2	CASSLAAVLRTGELFF	TGTGCCAGCAGCCTCGCGGCGGTCCTGAGGACCGGGGAGCTGTTTTTT
.	TRBV10-3	.	TRBJ2-7	CAIREGIYEQYF	TGTGCCATCAGGGAAGGGATCTACGAGCAGTACTTC
.	TRBV19	.	TRBJ2-7	CASSRSGGSYEQYF	TGTGCCAGTAGTCGGTCCGGGGGTTCCTACGAGCAGTACTTC
TRBD2	TRBV25-1	.	TRBJ2-7	CASSRRLAGGSYEQYF	TGTGCCAGCAGTCGCCGTCTAGCGGGAGGCTCCTACGAGCAGTACTTC
.	TRBV19	.	TRBJ1-4	CASNRANEKLFF	TGTGCCTCAAACCGGGCTAATGAAAAACTGTTTTTT
.	TRBV4-2	.	TRBJ1-5	CASSQDLGNQPQHF	TGTGCCAGCAGCCAAGACCTGGGCAATCAGCCCCAGCATTTT
.	TRBV5-4	.	TRBJ1-1	CASSTKTEGNTEAFF	TGTGCCAGCAGCACCAAAACGGAGGGGAACACTGAAGCTTTCTTT
.	TRBV10-1	.	TRBJ1-2	CATRRWGYYGYTF	TGCGCCACCCGGCGGTGGGGATATTATGGCTACACCTTC
TRBD1	TRBV5-6	few	TRBJ1-5	CASSLVQGEPQHF	TGTGCCAGCAGCTTGGTTCAGGGGGAGCCCCAGCATTTT
.	TRBV5-1	.	TRBJ1-6	CASSLMQGPNSPLHF	TGCGCCAGCAGCTTGATGCAGGGCCCTAATTCACCCCTCCACTTT
.	TRBV18	few	TRBJ1-2	CASSPGQHYGYTF	TGTGCCAGCTCACCAGGACAGCACTATGGCTACACCTTC
.	TRBV10-3	.	TRBJ1-5	CAISESGSGGNQPQHF	TGTGCCATCAGTGAGTCGGGGAGTGGAGGGAATCAGCCCCAGCATTTT
TRBD1	TRBV29-1	.	TRBJ2-4	CSVGTGADIQYF	TGCAGCGTTGGGACAGGGGCGGACATTCAGTACTTC
.	TRBV5-4	.	TRBJ2-3	CASRAAGADTQYF	TGTGCCAGCAGAGCGGCCGGGGCCGATACGCAGTATTTT
.	TRBV28	.	TRBJ2-7	CASSLKGEQYF	TGTGCCAGCAGTTTAAAGGGCGAGCAGTACTTC
TRBD2	TRBV5-1	.	TRBJ2-7	CASSLGQAGANEQYF	TGCGCCAGCAGCTTGGGGCAAGCGGGAGCGAACGAGCAGTACTTC
TRBD1	TRBV11-3	.	TRBJ2-7	CASSQGDSYEQYF	TGTGCCAGCAGCCAAGGGGACAGCTACGAGCAGTACTTC
.	TRBV30	.	TRBJ1-6	CAWSVGPSSPLHF	TGTGCCTGGAGTGTAGGCCCATCATCACCCCTCCACTTT
.	TRBV5-1	.	TRBJ2-5	CASSLGGGGETQYF	TGCGCCAGCAGCTTGGGCGGGGGCGGAGAGACCCAGTACTTC
.	TRBV7-2	.	TRBJ2-3	CASSLWTEGTDTQYF	TGTGCCAGCAGCCTTTGGACAGAGGGCACAGATACGCAGTATTTT